This T cell receptor beta chain was recorded in a study of blood T cell repertoires in COVID-19 (dated by TCRdb to the early 2020s). Regarding the research as a whole: Recovered participants in ImmuneRACE Cohort 3 were defined as having two consecutive negative NP/OP PCR tests, clearance from a healthcare professional, or resolution of symptoms. Collaborator samples came from the United States, Italy and Spain and covered acute and convalescent phases of COVID-19. The prospective study material was composed of cDNA or gDNA derived from T cells, B-cell-depleted T cells, or PBMCs. The dataset comprised deeply sampled blood TCRbeta repertoires from subjects exposed to, actively infected with, or recovered from COVID-19. The repertoires were made available in a free public database intended to serve as a resource for research on the immune response to SARS-CoV-2. Samples came from the ongoing ImmuneRACE study (first 160 participants) plus 1,254 subjects from 6 global collaborators. Nearly every sample came with metadata listing a de-identified subject ID, COVID-19 status, age in years and sex. Where available, HLA class I and class II types were taken from metadata supplied by the sample provider and were not determined by assay-based typing. What the study reported, not specific to this receptor: The amount of clinical and demographic metadata varied by source and participant and was provided uncurated.

Participants in the prospective study were aged about 18 to 95 years, lived in 20 to 25 United States geographic areas, and enrolled through a virtual design. Cohort assignment in the prospective study relied on participant-reported clinical history from a screening survey and a study questionnaire. Mobile phlebotomists in the prospective study collected whole blood, serum and a nasopharyngeal or oropharyngeal swab from every participant. Over a roughly 2-month period, participants in the prospective study had the option of providing additional blood draws and questionnaires. Before DNA extraction, prospective study blood samples were shipped either frozen or at room temperature. Notes on this clone: Which antigen it targets is not known. Per-base quality was not reported, and no clone a single base away is much larger than it.

V lost 0 bases and J lost 10 bases; the stretch between them is 8 bases long. CDR1 and CDR2 (SGHRS, YFSETQ) derive from the germline V gene. From the cysteine up to the phenylalanine, the CDR3 has a length of 12 residues. The CDR3 DNA has 36 bases and is translated from base 1. TCRbeta CDR3 regions were amplified from genomic DNA using the immunoSEQ Assay, a bias-controlled multiplex PCR. As for how the authors treated the data: The number of nucleated cells in each sample was estimated from the amplification of reference gene primers within the assay. Sequence reads were collapsed and filtered to measure the absolute abundance of every unique TCRbeta CDR3 rearrangement. For each sample, productive Simpson clonality was calculated as the square root of Simpson's diversity index across productive rearrangements. TCRdb provides this immuneACCESS table in a form limited to in-frame rearrangements. Some clones are lacking; in checked studies, under half of them reflect an unresolved V gene, and why the rest are absent is not known. The DNA gave D and trimming, while V, J and clone size come from that table. The sample table lists approximately 240,000 clones, around 85% of them with a count of one. The ten largest make up approximately 2.8% of the sample.

The TCR sequence derives from a woman between 45 and 65 years old in a cohort exposed to, infected with or recovered from COVID-19 (not recorded which). The receptor chain draws on TRBV5-1 and TRBJ2-1; too little of a D gene remains to name it. Sequencing input: PBMCs or T cells enriched from blood (not recorded which). CDR3 reads: CASSLDLLEQFF. The DNA reads TGCGCCAGCAGCTTGGACCTACTGGAGCAGTTCTTC.